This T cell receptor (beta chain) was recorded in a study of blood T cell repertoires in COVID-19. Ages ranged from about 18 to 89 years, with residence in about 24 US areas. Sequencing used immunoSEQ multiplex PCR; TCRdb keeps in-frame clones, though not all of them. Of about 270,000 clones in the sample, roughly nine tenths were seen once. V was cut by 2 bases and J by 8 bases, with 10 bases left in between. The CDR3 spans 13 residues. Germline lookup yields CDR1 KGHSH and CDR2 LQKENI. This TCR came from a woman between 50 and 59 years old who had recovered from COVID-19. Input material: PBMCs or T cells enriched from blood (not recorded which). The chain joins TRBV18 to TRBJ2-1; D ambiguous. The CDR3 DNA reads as TGTGCCAGCTCACCAACGGGTATGCATGAGCAGTTCTTC. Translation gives CASSPTGMHEQFF.